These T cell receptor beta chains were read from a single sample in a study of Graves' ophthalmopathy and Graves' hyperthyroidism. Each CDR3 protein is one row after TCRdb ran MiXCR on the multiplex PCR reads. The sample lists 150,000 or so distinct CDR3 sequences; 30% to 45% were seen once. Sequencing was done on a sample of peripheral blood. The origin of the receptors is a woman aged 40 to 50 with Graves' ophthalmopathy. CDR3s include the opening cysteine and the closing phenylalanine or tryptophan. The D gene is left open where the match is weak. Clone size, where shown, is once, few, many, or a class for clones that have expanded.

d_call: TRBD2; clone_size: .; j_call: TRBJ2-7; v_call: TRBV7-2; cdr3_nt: TGTGCCAGCAGCCTCCAGGCGGGGGCCTACGAGCAGTACTTC; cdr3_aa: CASSLQAGAYEQYF
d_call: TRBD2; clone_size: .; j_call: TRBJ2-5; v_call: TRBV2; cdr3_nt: TGCGCCAGCAGCCAAGGAGCGGGAGCGTTCGAGACCCAGTACTTC; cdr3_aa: CASSQGAGAFETQYF
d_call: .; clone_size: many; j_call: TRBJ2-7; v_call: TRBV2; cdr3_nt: TGTGCCAGCAGTGAGGTTGGGGACTACGAGCAGTACTTC; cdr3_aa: CASSEVGDYEQYF
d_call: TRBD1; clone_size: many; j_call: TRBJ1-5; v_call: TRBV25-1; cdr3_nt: TGTGCCAGCAGTGAGGACAGGTTAGGCAATCAGCCCCAGCATTTT; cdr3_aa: CASSEDRLGNQPQHF
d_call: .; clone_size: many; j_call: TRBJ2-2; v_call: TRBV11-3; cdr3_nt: TGTGCCAGCAGCTCCACAGCCGTCGGGGAGCTGTTTTTT; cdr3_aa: CASSSTAVGELFF
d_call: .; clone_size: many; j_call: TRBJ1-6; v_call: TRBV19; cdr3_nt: TGTGCCAGTAGTTCTCAAACGACGGACGTCTATAATTCACCCCTCCACTTT; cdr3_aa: CASSSQTTDVYNSPLHF
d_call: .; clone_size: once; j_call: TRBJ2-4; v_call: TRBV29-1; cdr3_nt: TGCAGCGTTGTGATAGCGTTAGCCAAAAACATTCAGTACTTC; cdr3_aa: CSVVIALAKNIQYF
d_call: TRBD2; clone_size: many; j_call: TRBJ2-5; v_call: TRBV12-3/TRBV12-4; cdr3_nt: TGTGCCAGCAGTTCTGGACTAGTGGGAGAGACCCAGTACTTC; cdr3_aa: CASSSGLVGETQYF
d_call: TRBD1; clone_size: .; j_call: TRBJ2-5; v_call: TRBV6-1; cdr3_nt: TGTGCCAGCAGCCCCGGACAGGGGGGCGAGACCCAGTACTTC; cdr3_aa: CASSPGQGGETQYF
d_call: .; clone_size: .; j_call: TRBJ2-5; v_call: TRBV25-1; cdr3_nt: TGTGCCAGCAGTGATAAATCCGATCGCGGGGGCGCAGAGACCCAGTACTTC; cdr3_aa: CASSDKSDRGGAETQYF
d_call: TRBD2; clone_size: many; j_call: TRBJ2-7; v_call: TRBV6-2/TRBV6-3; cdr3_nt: TGTGCCTCGGGACTAGCGGGCTCCTACGAGCAGTACTTC; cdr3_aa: CASGLAGSYEQYF
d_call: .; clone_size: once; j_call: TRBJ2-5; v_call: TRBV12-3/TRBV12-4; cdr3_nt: TGTGCCAGCAGTCCCTCGGGCGGGAAGGGAGAAGAGACCCAGTACTTC; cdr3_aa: CASSPSGGKGEETQYF
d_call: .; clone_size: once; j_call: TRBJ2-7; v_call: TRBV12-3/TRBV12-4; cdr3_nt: TGTGCCAGCAGTCTTAAAATGGGCCACCCCTCCTACGAGCAGTACTTC; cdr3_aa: CASSLKMGHPSYEQYF
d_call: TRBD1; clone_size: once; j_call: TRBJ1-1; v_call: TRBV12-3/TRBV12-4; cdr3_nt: TGTGCCAGCAGTCCGAGCCAGGGGGGGAGCACTGAAGCTTTCTTT; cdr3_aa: CASSPSQGGSTEAFF
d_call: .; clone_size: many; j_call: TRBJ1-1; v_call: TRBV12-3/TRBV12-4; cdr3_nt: TGTGCCAGCACCACCACAGGGCGGTACACTGAAGCTTTCTTT; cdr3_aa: CASTTTGRYTEAFF
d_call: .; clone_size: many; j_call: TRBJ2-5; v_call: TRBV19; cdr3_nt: TGTGCCAGTAGTATCCAGCGGAGCCTACAAGAGACCCAGTACTTC; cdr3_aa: CASSIQRSLQETQYF
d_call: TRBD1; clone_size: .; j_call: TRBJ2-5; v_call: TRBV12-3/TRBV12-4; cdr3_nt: TGTGCCAGCATGGGGACAGCTATTCAAGAGACCCAGTACTTC; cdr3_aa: CASMGTAIQETQYF
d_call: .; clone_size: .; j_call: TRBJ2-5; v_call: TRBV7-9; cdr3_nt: TGTGCCAGCAGTTCCCCCGGGTTACCACAAGAGACCCAGTACTTC; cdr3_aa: CASSSPGLPQETQYF
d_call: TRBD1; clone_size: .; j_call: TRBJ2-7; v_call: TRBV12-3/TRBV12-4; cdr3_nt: TGTGCCAGCAGGACAGGGACGGCCTACGAGCAGTACTTC; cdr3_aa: CASRTGTAYEQYF
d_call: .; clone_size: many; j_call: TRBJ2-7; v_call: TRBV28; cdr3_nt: TGTGCCAGCAGTTTATTTACCTGGGCAGCGAGCTCCTACGAGCAGTACTTC; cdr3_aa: CASSLFTWAASSYEQYF
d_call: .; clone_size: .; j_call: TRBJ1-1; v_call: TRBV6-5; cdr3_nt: TGTGCCAGCAGCTTAGCCCTACGAGTGAACACTGAAGCTTTCTTT; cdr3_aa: CASSLALRVNTEAFF
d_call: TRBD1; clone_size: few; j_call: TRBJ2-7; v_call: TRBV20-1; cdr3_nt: TGCAGTGCCACGGACAGGACCTACGAGCAGTACTTC; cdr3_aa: CSATDRTYEQYF
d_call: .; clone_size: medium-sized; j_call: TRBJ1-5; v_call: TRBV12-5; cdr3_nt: TGTGCTAGTGGCTACGACAGCAATCAGCCCCAGCATTTT; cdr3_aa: CASGYDSNQPQHF
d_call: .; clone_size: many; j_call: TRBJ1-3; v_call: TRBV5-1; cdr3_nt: TGCGCCAGCAGCTTGGACCCGCAGGGGTTAGGAAACACCATATATTTT; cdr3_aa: CASSLDPQGLGNTIYF
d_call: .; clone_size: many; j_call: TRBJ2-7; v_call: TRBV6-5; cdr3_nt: TGTGCCAGCAGTTCCCCCTTATTCTCCTACGAGCAGTACTTC; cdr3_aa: CASSSPLFSYEQYF
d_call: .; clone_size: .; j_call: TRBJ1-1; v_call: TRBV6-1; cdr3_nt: TGTGCCAGCAAAATGCGTTTGAACACTGAAGCTTTCTTT; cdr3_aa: CASKMRLNTEAFF
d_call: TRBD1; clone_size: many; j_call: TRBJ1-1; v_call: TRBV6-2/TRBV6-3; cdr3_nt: TGTGCCAGCAGTTACTGGGGGCGCAGGGGGAATACTGAAGCTTTCTTT; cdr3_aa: CASSYWGRRGNTEAFF
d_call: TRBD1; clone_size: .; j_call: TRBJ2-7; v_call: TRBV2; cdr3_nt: TGTGCCAGCAGGCCTAAAGGACAGGGTAGCTCCTACGAGCAGTACTTC; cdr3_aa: CASRPKGQGSSYEQYF
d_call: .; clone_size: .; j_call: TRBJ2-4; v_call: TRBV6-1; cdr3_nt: TGTGCCAGCAGTGTGGAGGACATTCAGTACTTC; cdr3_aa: CASSVEDIQYF
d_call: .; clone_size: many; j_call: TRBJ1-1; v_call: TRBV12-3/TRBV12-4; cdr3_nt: TGTGCCAGCAGTAGGAGGACGGTGAACACTGAAGCTTTCTTT; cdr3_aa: CASSRRTVNTEAFF
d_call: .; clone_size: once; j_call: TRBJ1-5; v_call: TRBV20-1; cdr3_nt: TGCAGTGCTAGAACGGACCCGCGTCAGCCCCAGCATTTT; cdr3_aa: CSARTDPRQPQHF
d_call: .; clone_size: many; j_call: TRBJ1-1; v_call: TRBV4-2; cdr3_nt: TGTGCCAGCAGCCAAGGGCAAGAGCATAGGGCTTTCTTT; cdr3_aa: CASSQGQEHRAFF
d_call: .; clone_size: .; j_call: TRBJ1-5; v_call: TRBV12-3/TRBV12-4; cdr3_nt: TGTGCCAGCAGTCTCCAGGGCTGGGAACAGCCCCAGCATTTT; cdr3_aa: CASSLQGWEQPQHF
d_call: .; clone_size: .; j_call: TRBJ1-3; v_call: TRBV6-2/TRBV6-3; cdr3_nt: TGTGCCAGCATTCCAACGCGGGGCGGCGATTCTGGAAACACCATATATTTT; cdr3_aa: CASIPTRGGDSGNTIYF
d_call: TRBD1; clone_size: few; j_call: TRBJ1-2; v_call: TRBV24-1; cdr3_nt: TGTGCCACCAGTGACCCTTGGACAGGGTCCTACTTTGGCTACACCTTC; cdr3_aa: CATSDPWTGSYFGYTF
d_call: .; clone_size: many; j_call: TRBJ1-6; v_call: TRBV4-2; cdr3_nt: TGTGCCAGCAGCCAAGATCCTGGAGGGGTTGGTTCACCCCTCCACTTT; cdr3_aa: CASSQDPGGVGSPLHF
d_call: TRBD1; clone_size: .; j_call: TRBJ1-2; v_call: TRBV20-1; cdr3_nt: TGCAGTGCTCCGGGACAGGATAACTATGGCTACACCTTC; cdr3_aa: CSAPGQDNYGYTF
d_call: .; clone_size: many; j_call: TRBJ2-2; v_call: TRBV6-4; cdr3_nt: TGTGCCAGCAGTGGGACTACCAACACCGGGGAGCTGTTTTTT; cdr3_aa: CASSGTTNTGELFF
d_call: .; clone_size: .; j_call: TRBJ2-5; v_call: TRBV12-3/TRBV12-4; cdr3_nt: TGTGCCAGCAGTTTTAGGGCAGCACAAGAGACCCAGTACTTC; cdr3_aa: CASSFRAAQETQYF
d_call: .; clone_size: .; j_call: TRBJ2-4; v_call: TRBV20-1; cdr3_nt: TGCAGTGCTAGGGGCCTAACAAACATTCAGTACTTC; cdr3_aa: CSARGLTNIQYF
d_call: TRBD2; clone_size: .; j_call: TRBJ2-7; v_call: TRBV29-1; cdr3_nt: TGCAGCGTCCAAGGACTAGCGGGAGCCTTCGACGAGCAGTACTTC; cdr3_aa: CSVQGLAGAFDEQYF
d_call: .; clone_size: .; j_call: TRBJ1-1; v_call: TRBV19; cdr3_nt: TGTGCCAGTACCAGGACCGGACAGCTGAACACTGAAGCTTTCTTT; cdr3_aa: CASTRTGQLNTEAFF
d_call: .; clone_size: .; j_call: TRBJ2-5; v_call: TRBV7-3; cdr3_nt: TGTGCCAGCAGCCCAACCCTCGATTCAGGGGTATCGGAGACCCAGTACTTC; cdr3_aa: CASSPTLDSGVSETQYF
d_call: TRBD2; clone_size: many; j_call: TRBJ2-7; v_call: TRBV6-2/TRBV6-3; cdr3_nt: TGTGCCAGCAGTTACTCCGGACTAGCGGCGGGCTACGAGCAGTACTTC; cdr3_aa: CASSYSGLAAGYEQYF
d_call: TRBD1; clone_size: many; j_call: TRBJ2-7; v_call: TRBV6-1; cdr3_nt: TGTGCCAGCAGTAAAACCGGGACAGGGGCCTACGAGCAGTACTTC; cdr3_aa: CASSKTGTGAYEQYF
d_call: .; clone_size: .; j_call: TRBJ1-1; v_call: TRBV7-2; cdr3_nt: TGTGCCAGCAGCTTAAGTCCCACCTTGAACACTGAAGCTTTCTTT; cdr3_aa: CASSLSPTLNTEAFF
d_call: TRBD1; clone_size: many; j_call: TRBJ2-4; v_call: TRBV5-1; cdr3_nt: TGCGCCAGCAGCCAGGGGGAGCGTCGAAACATTCAGTACTTC; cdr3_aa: CASSQGERRNIQYF
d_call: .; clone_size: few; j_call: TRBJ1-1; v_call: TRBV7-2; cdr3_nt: TGTGCCAGCAGCAGGTATAGGGGGAACACTGAAGCTTTCTTT; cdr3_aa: CASSRYRGNTEAFF
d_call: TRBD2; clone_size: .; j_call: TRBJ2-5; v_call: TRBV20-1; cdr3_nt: TGCAGTGCTAGAGATAGAAGCGGGAAAGAGACCCAGTACTTC; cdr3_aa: CSARDRSGKETQYF
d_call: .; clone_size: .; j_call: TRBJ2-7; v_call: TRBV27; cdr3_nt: TGTGCCAGCAGTTCATCTACCGGGACATTAACCTACGAGCAGTACTTC; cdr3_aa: CASSSSTGTLTYEQYF
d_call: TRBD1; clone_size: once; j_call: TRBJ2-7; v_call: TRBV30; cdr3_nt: TGTGCCTGGAGTGGGGACAGGGGTTACGAGCAGTACTTC; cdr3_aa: CAWSGDRGYEQYF
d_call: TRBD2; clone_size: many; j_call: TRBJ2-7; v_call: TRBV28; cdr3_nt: TGTGCCAGCAGTTCCGGGACTAGCACCTACGAGCAGTACTTC; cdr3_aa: CASSSGTSTYEQYF
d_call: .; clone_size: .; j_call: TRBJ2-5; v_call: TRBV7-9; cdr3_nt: TGTGCCAGCAGCCCGAATTCTGGGGGGGAGACCCAGTACTTC; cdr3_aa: CASSPNSGGETQYF
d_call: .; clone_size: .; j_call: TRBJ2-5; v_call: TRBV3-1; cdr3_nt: TGTGCCAGCAGCCATGGGCGGGGCACGCAAGAGACCCAGTACTTC; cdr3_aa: CASSHGRGTQETQYF